Each of the 10 T cell receptor beta chains below was sequenced from the same sample in a study of beta chain features in type 1 diabetes. General study points: All four CD4+ subsets of Type 1 diabetes patients contained TCRB CDR3s that were moderately but significantly shorter.

Their specific antigens are unknown. Reverse transcribing all isolated RNA meant expressed TCRB transcripts were sequenced. TCRdb keeps only in-frame clones here, not all; method: immunoSEQ multiplex PCR. The table lists some 240,000 clones, 16% of them singletons, with 0.08% to 0.095% in the top ten. Sequencing was done on a sample of naive CD4+ T cells from blood. These receptors were taken from a young man with type 1 diabetes.

This clone was seen a few times. This sequence joins TRBV30 and TRBJ2-7; 7 nucleotides agree with TRBD2. The V gene end was trimmed by 2 bases and the J gene end by 5 bases; junction bases not matched to a gene: 9. The CDR3 is made up of 14 amino acids. CDR1 and CDR2 (germline): GTSNPN, SVGIG (reference sequence). The CDR3 spells CAWSFTGTINEQYF. CDR3 sequence (DNA): TGTGCCTGGAGTTTCACCGGGACTATCAACGAGCAGTACTTC.

Concerning this clone: Other DNA sequences within the sample encode an identical CDR3. The J gene is TRBJ1-1, the V gene TRBV18; no firm D call. Trimming cost V 2 bases and J 1 base, with 5 bases left between them. Looked up from germline, CDR1 is KGHSH and CDR2 is LQKENI. The CDR3 is 13 residues long. The CDR3 DNA sequence: TGTGCCAGCTCACCAGGGGAGAACACTGAAGCTTTCTTT. It encodes CASSPGENTEAFF.

The gene calls are TRBV29-1 and TRBJ1-4, with no clear D. V lost 6 bases, J lost 2 bases, and 13 bases lay in between. The CDR3 has 14 residues. Germline V gene lookup returns CDR1 SQVTM and CDR2 ANQGSEA. The CDR3 region has the DNA TGCAGCGTGATGGGAGTTCTGACTAATGAAAAACTGTTTTTT. Its protein product is CSVMGVLTNEKLFF.

This clone showed up just a few times. The chain has TRBV30 and TRBJ1-1; 7 nucleotides agree with TRBD1. The trim removed 4 bases at V and 1 base at J, leaving 15 bases unmatched. This CDR3 has 17 amino acids. Germline lookup yields CDR1 GTSNPN and CDR2 SVGIG (reference sequence). The CDR3 bases are TGTGCCTGGAATCCCCTTCCCGACAGGGCCTCGAACACTGAAGCTTTCTTT. It encodes CAWNPLPDRASNTEAFF.

J is TRBJ1-4 and V is TRBV27; D call uncertain. CDR3 length: 15 residues. CDR1 and CDR2 (germline): MNHEY, SMNVEV (reference sequence). V was pared by 3 bases and J by 0 bases, with 8 bases between. CDR3 sequence (DNA): TGTGCCAGCAGTTTGGGAAGTGCAACTAATGAAAAACTGTTTTTT. Protein: CASSLGSATNEKLFF.

This clone was picked up a small number of times. The V call is TRBV7-9, the J call TRBJ1-5; D is unresolved. Trimming removed 5 bases from V and 2 bases from J, with 13 bases in between. Germline loops: CDR1 SEHNR, CDR2 FQNEAQ (reference sequence). The CDR3 covers 15 residues. Written as DNA, the CDR3 is TGTGCCAGCAGCATGGAAGGTAGTGGCAATCAGCCCCAGCATTTT. Translating gives CASSMEGSGNQPQHF.

This rearrangement joins TRBV29-1 to TRBJ1-1, with 7 bases fitting TRBD1. Germline CDR1 is SQVTM and CDR2 is ANQGSEA. The CDR3 is made up of 10 amino acids. V lost 5 bases to trimming and J lost 8 bases; unmatched junction nucleotides: 2. DNA of the CDR3: TGCAGCGTTCAGGGGGTGGAAGCTTTCTTT. This sequence encodes CSVQGVEAFF. Combining the CDR3 with reference TRBV29-1 and TRBJ1-1 gives the whole variable domain SAVISQKPSRDICQRGTSLTIQCQVDSQVTMMFWYRQQPGQSLTLIATANQGSEATYESGFVIDKFPISRPNLTFSTLTVSNMSPEDSSIYLCSVQGVEAFFGQGTRLTVV.

The chain has TRBV7-9 and TRBJ2-7; D possibly corresponds to TRBD1 (6 bases). V was pared by 3 bases and J by 1 base, with 13 bases between. Germline CDR1 reads SEHNR; CDR2 reads FQNEAQ (reference sequence). The length of the CDR3 is 15 residues. DNA for the CDR3: TGTGCCAGCAGCTTTTCTCCCGACAGGTCCTACGAGCAGTACTTC. Translation gives CASSFSPDRSYEQYF.

This clone was recorded a few times. The chain has TRBV7-2 and TRBJ1-2; D might be TRBD1 (6 bases). V lost 5 bases and J 4 bases, leaving 11 bases between the germline ends. The CDR3 has 13 amino acids. CDR1 is SGHTA and CDR2 is FQGNSA in the germline V gene. The chain's CDR3 is CASSLQGFYGYTF. As DNA, the CDR3 is TGTGCCAGCAGCCTACAGGGTTTCTATGGCTACACCTTC.

This clone came up a few times. This chain connects TRBV4-1 to TRBJ2-2; D tentatively fits TRBD1 or TRBD2 (6 bases each). Trimming took off 4 bases at V and 1 base at J, with 19 bases between the two ends. CDR3 length: 18 residues. In germline, CDR1 is MGHRA, CDR2 YSYEKL. The CDR3 reads CASSPREYGTLNTGELFF. The DNA for the CDR3 is TGCGCCAGCAGCCCCCGGGAGTACGGGACACTGAACACCGGGGAGCTGTTTTTT.